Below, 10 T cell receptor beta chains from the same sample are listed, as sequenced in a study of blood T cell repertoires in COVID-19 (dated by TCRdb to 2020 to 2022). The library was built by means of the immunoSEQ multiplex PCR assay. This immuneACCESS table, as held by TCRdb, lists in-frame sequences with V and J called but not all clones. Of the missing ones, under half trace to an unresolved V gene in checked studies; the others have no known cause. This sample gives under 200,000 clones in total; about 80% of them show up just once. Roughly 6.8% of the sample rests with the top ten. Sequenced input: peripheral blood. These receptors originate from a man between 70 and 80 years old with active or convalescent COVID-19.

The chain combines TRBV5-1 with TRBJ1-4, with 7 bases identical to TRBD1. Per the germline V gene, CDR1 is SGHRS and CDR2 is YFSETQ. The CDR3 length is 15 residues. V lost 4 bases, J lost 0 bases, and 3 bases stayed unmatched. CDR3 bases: TGCGCCAGCAGCCTCGGACAGGCAACTAATGAAAAACTGTTTTTT. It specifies CASSLGQATNEKLFF.

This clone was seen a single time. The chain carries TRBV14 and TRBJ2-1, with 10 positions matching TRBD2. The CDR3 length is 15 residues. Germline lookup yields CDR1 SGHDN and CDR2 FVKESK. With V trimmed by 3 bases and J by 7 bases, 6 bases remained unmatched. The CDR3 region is CASSQRTSGFNEQFF. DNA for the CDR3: TGTGCCAGCAGCCAGAGGACTAGCGGATTTAATGAGCAGTTCTTC.

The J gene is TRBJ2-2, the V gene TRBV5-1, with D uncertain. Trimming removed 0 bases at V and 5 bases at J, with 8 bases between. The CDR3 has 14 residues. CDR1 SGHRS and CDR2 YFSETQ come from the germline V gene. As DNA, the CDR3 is TGCGCCAGCAGCTTGGGTAGTGAAACCGGGGAGCTGTTTTTT. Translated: CASSLGSETGELFF.

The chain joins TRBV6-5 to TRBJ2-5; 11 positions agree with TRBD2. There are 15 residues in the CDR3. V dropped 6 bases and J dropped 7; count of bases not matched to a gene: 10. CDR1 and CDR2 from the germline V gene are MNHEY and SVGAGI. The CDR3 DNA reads TGTGCCAGCAGGGAGACTAGCGGGGCCGCCGGGACCCAGTACTTC. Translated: CASRETSGAAGTQYF.

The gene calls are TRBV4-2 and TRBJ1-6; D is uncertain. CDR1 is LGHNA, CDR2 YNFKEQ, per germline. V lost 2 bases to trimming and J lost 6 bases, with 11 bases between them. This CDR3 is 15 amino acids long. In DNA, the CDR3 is TGTGCCAGCAGCCAATATGGTTCCGGTAATTCACCCCTCCACTTT. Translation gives CASSQYGSGNSPLHF.

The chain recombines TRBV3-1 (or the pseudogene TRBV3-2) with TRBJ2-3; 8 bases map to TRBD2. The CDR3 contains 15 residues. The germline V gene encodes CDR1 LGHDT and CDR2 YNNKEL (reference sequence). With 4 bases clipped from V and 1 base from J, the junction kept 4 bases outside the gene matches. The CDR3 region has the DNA TGTGCCAGCAGCCCCATGCGGGGGGGCACAGATACGCAGTATTTT. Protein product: CASSPMRGGTDTQYF.

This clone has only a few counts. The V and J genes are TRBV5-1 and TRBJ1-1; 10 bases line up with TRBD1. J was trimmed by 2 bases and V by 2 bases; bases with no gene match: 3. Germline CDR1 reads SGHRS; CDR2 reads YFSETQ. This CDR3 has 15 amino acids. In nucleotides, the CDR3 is TGCGCCAGCAGCTTAGACAGGGGGCTTAACACTGAAGCTTTCTTT. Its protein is CASSLDRGLNTEAFF.

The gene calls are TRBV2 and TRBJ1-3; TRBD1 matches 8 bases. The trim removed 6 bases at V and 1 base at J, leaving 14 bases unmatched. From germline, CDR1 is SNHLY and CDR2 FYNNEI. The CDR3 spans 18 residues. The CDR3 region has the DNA TGTGCCAGCAGCCCTACTTCTGGACAGGGTGGGTCTGGAAACACCATATATTTT. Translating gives CASSPTSGQGGSGNTIYF.

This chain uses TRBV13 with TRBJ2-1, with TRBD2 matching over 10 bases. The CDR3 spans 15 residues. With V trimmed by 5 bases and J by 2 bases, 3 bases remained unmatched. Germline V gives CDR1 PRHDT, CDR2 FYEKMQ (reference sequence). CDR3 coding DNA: TGTGCCAGCAGCCGCCTAGCGGGGGCCTACAATGAGCAGTTCTTC. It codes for CASSRLAGAYNEQFF.

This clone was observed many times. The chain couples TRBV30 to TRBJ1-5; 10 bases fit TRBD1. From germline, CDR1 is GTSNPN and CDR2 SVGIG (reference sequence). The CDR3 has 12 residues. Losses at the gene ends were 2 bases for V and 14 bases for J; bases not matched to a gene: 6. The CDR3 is CAWSTTGTGEHF. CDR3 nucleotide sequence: TGTGCCTGGAGTACTACCGGGACAGGGGAGCATTTT.